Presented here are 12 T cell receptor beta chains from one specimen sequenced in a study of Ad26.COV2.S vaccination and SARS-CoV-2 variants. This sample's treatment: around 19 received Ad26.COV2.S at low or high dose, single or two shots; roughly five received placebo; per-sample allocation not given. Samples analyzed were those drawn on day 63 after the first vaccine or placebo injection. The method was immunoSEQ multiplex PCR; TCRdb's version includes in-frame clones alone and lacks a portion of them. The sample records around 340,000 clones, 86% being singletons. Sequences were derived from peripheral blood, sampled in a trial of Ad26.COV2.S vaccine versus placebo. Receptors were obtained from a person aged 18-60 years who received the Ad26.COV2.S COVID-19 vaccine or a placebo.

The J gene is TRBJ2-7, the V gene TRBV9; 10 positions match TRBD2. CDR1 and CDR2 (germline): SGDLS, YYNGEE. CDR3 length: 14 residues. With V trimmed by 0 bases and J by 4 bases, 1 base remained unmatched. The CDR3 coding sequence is TGTGCCAGCAGCGTAGCAGCGGGGGGGTACGAGCAGTACTTC. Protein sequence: CASSVAAGGYEQYF.

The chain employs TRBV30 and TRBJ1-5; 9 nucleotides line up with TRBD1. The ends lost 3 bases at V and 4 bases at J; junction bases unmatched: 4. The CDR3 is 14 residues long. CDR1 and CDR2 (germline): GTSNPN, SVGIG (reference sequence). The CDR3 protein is CAWSPGQGNQPQHF. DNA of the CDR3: TGTGCCTGGAGCCCGGGACAGGGTAATCAGCCCCAGCATTTT. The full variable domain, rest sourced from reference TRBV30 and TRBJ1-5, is SQTIHQWPATLVQPVGSPLSLECTVEGTSNPNLYWYRQAAGRGLQLLFYSVGIGQISSEVPQNLSASRPQDRQFILSSKKLLLSDSGFYLCAWSPGQGNQPQHFGDGTRLSIL.

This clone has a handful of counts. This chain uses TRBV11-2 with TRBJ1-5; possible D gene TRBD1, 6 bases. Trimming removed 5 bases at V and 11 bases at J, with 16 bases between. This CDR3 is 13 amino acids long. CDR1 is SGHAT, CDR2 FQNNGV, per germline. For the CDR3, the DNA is TGTGCCAGCAGCCAGGGGTGGGGTAGGACCCAGCATTTT. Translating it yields CASSQGWGRTQHF. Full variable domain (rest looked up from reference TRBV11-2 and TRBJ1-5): EAGVAQSPRYKIIEKRQSVAFWCNPISGHATLYWYQQILGQGPKLLIQFQNNGVVDDSQLPKDRFSAERLKGVDSTLKIQPAKLEDSAVYLCASSQGWGRTQHFGDGTRLSIL.

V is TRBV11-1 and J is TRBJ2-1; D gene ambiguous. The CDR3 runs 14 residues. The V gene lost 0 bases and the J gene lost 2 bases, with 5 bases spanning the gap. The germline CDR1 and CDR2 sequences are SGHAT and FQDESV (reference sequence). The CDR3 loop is CASSLADAYNEQFF. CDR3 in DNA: TGTGCCAGCAGCTTAGCGGACGCCTACAATGAGCAGTTCTTC. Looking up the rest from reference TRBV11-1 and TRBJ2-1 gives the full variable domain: EAEVAQSPRYKITEKSQAVAFWCDPISGHATLYWYRQILGQGPELLVQFQDESVVDDSQLPKDRFSAERLKGVDSTLKIQPAELGDSAMYLCASSLADAYNEQFFGPGTRLTVL.

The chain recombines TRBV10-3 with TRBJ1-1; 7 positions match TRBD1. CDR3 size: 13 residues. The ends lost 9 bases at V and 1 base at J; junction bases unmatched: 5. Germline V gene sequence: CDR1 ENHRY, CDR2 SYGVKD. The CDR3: CAIRGQANTEAFF. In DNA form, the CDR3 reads TGTGCCATTAGAGGACAGGCGAACACTGAAGCTTTCTTT.

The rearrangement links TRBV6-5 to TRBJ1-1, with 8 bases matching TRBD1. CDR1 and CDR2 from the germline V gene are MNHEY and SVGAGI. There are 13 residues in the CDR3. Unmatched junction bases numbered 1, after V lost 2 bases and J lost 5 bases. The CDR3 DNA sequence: TGTGCCAGCAGTTACACAGGGGGTACTGAAGCTTTCTTT. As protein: CASSYTGGTEAFF.

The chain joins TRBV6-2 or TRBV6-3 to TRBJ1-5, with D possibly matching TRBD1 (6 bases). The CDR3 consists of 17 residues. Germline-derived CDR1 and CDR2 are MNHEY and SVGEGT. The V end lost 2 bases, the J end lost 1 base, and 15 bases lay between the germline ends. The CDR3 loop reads CASSYGVRGASNQPQHF. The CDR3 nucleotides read TGTGCCAGCAGTTACGGGGTAAGGGGGGCGAGCAATCAGCCCCAGCATTTT.

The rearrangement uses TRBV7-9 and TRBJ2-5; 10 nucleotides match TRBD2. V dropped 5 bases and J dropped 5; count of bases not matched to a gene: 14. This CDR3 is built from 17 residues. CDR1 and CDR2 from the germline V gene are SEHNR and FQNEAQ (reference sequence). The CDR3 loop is CASSINSGRNLGETQYF. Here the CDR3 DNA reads TGTGCCAGCAGCATCAATAGCGGGAGGAACCTTGGGGAGACCCAGTACTTC. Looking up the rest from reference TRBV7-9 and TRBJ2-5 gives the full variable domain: DTGVSQNPRHKITKRGQNVTFRCDPISEHNRLYWYRQTLGQGPEFLTYFQNEAQLEKSRLLSDRFSAERPKGSFSTLEIQRTEQGDSAMYLCASSINSGRNLGETQYFGPGTRLLVL.

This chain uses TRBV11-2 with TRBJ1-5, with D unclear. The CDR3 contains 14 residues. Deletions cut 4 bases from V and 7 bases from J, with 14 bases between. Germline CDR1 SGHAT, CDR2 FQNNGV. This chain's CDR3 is CASSSTAYGQPQHF. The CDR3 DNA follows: TGTGCCAGCAGCTCAACAGCCTACGGGCAGCCCCAGCATTTT.

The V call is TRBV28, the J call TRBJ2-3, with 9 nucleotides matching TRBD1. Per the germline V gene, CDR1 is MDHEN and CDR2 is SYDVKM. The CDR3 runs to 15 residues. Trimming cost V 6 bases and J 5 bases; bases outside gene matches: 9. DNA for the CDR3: TGTGCCAGCAGATCCGGGACAGGGCTTATAGATACGCAGTATTTT. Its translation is CASRSGTGLIDTQYF.

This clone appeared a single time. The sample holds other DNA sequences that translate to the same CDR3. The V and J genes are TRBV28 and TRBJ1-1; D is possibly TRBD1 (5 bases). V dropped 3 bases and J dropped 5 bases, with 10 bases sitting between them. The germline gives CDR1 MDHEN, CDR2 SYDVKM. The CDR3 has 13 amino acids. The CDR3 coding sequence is TGTGCCAGCAGTTTTCCAGGGCGGACTGAAGCTTTCTTT. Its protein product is CASSFPGRTEAFF. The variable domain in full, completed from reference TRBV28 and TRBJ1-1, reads DVKVTQSSRYLVKRTGEKVFLECVQDMDHENMFWYRQDPGLGLRLIYFSYDVKMKEKGDIPEGYSVSREKKERFSLILESASTNQTSMYLCASSFPGRTEAFFGQGTRLTVV.

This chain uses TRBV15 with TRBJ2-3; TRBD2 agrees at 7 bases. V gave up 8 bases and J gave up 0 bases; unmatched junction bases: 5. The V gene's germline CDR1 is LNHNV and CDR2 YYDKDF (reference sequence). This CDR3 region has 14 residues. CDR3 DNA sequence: TGTGCCACCCGAGAGCGGGATAGCACAGATACGCAGTATTTT. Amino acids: CATRERDSTDTQYF. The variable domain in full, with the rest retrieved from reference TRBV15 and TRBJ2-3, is DAMVIQNPRYQVTQFGKPVTLSCSQTLNHNVMYWYQQKSSQAPKLLFHYYDKDFNNEADTPDNFQSRRPNTSFCFLDIRSPGLGDTAMYLCATRERDSTDTQYFGPGTRLTVL.